The next 18 T cell receptor beta chains were all read from a single sample in a study of beta chain features in type 1 diabetes. Every bit of the isolated RNA underwent reverse transcription, so sequencing read expressed TCRB transcripts. Clones were sequenced by immunoSEQ multiplex PCR, and TCRdb holds only the in-frame ones, with some missing. The table records hundreds of thousands of clones, roughly 15% of them present only once. The sequenced material came from naive CD4+ T cells from blood. All receptors derive from a man between 18 and 35 years old in good health.

This chain uses TRBV28 with TRBJ1-2; the D gene is possibly TRBD1 (6 bases). Germline-derived CDR1 and CDR2 are MDHEN and SYDVKM. The CDR3 has 14 amino acids. Trimming took off 2 bases at V and 8 bases at J, with 15 bases between the two ends. The CDR3 is CASSLDNRVRGYTF. The DNA of the CDR3 is TGTGCCAGCAGTTTAGATAACAGGGTGAGGGGCTACACCTTC.

CDR3 coding DNA: TGTGCCAGCAGCCCCGGACAGGTTAGCAATCAGCCCCAGCATTTT. It specifies CASSPGQVSNQPQHF. The rearrangement uses TRBV7-8 and TRBJ1-5, with 7 bases lining up with TRBD1. V shed 5 bases and J 0 bases; nucleotides not matched to a gene: 4. This CDR3 has 15 amino acids. CDR1 and CDR2 from the germline V gene are SGHVS and FQNEAQ.

The chain combines TRBV7-3 with TRBJ2-2, with a tentative D call TRBD2 (6 bases). The CDR3 loop spans 17 amino acids. Germline CDR1 is SGHTA and CDR2 is FQGTGA. V was trimmed by 5 bases and J by 1 base, leaving 17 bases between them. The CDR3 here is CASSPVGGVGNTGELFF. In DNA, the CDR3 is TGTGCCAGCAGCCCCGTTGGCGGGGTCGGGAACACCGGGGAGCTGTTTTTT.

This clone has more than one count but fewer than ten. The chain recombines TRBV14 with TRBJ2-7, with a tentative D call TRBD1 (5 bases). The CDR3 length is 15 residues. Looked up from germline, CDR1 is SGHDN and CDR2 is FVKESK. V gave up 0 bases and J gave up 2 bases, with 11 bases separating them. CDR3 in DNA: TGTGCCAGCAGCCAAGAGTACAGGCCGACCTACGAGCAGTACTTC. It codes for CASSQEYRPTYEQYF.

The chain recombines TRBV5-5 with TRBJ1-5; D not resolved. CDR1 is SGHKS, CDR2 YYEKEE, per germline (reference sequence). CDR3 size: 13 residues. V was trimmed by 0 bases and J by 4 bases, leaving 5 bases between them. The CDR3: CASSLVRNQPQHF. CDR3 coding DNA: TGTGCCAGCAGCTTGGTTAGGAATCAGCCCCAGCATTTT.

DNA for the CDR3: TGTGCCCGGTCGCTTATAGGAGCCAACGTCCTGACTTTC. It translates to CARSLIGANVLTF. The rearrangement links TRBV28 to TRBJ2-6; no reliable D call. Per germline, CDR1 MDHEN and CDR2 SYDVKM. Trimming shortened V by 11 bases and J by 7 bases, and 15 bases separated the two germline ends. The CDR3 contains 13 residues.

The chain links TRBV7-2 to TRBJ1-4; TRBD1 aligns across 8 bases. After removal of 4 bases from V and 7 bases from J, the junction contained 8 bases not matched to a gene. Germline CDR1 and CDR2: SGHTA and FQGNSA. This CDR3 has 15 residues. Here the CDR3 reads CASSSRQGLSEKLFF. DNA for the CDR3: TGTGCCAGCAGCTCCAGACAGGGGCTATCTGAAAAACTGTTTTTT.

This chain connects TRBV7-6 to TRBJ2-7, with 13 bases that match TRBD2. From germline, CDR1 is SGHVS and CDR2 FNYEAQ. The V and J ends lost 0 bases and 2 bases, in that order; junction bases with no gene match: 4. This CDR3 is 17 amino acids long. CDR3 amino acids: CASSLATSGRSTYEQYF. CDR3 DNA sequence: TGTGCCAGCAGCTTAGCGACTAGCGGGAGGTCCACCTACGAGCAGTACTTC. Full variable domain (missing parts from reference TRBV7-6 and TRBJ2-7): GAGVSQSPRYKVTKRGQDVALRCDPISGHVSLYWYRQALGQGPEFLTYFNYEAQQDKSGLPNDRFSAERPEGSISTLTIQRTEQRDSAMYRCASSLATSGRSTYEQYFGPGTRLTVT.

The chain uses TRBV6-5 and TRBJ1-2, with D hard to call. The CDR3 contains 14 residues. Germline lookup yields CDR1 MNHEY and CDR2 SVGAGI. Deletions cut 0 bases from V and 2 bases from J, with 7 bases between. The CDR3 reads CASSYSISNYGYTF. The CDR3 region has the DNA TGTGCCAGCAGTTACTCGATCAGCAACTATGGCTACACCTTC.

The V gene is TRBV4-3, the J gene TRBJ1-2, with D maybe TRBD1 (5 bases). The CDR3 has 16 amino acids. V was trimmed by 4 bases and J by 4 bases, leaving 19 bases between them. Germline V lookup: CDR1 LGHNA, CDR2 YSLEER. CDR3 amino acids: CASSRLGQGIGYGYTF. CDR3 coding DNA: TGCGCCAGCAGCCGGCTGGGTCAGGGCATCGGCTATGGCTACACCTTC.

There are a few counts of this clone. The chain is built from TRBV21-1 and TRBJ1-2. TRBV21-1 is tagged as a pseudogene. The CDR3 totals 14 residues. The CDR3 DNA is TGTGCCAGCAGCCTTCAGAGGGGCTACCATGGCTACACCTTC. This encodes CASSLQRGYHGYTF.

This chain links TRBV19 with TRBJ2-1, with 9 bases matching TRBD2. This CDR3 has 15 residues. The junction had 6 bases not matched to a gene; V was cut back by 0 bases and J by 9 bases. Germline-derived CDR1 and CDR2 are LNHDA and SQIVND (reference sequence). The CDR3 sequence: CASSIDPAGGGEQFF. The CDR3 DNA is TGTGCCAGTAGTATAGACCCAGCGGGAGGAGGTGAGCAGTTCTTC.

The V call is TRBV7-9, the J call TRBJ1-6; TRBD1 matches at 8 bases. This CDR3 comprises 16 residues. Looked up from germline, CDR1 is SEHNR and CDR2 is FQNEAQ (reference sequence). Germline trimming cut 4 bases from V and 2 bases from J; bases unmatched to any gene: 4. The CDR3 DNA sequence: TGTGCCAGCAGCTCCCAGGGGGCCACCTATAATTCACCCCTCCACTTT. Its protein is CASSSQGATYNSPLHF.

This clone turned up a few times. The chain links TRBV6-7 to TRBJ2-7; D gene unclear. TRBV6-7 is recorded as an ORF, its role being uncertain. This CDR3 region has 14 residues. Trimming shortened V by 7 bases and J by 6 bases, and 19 bases separated the two germline ends. The chain's CDR3 is CASISVRAPLEQYF. CDR3 in DNA: TGTGCCAGCATCTCCGTCCGGGCGCCCCTCGAGCAGTACTTC.

This clone was observed a handful of times. The chain has TRBV13 and TRBJ2-7, with a possible D match to TRBD1 (6 bases). This CDR3 is built from 16 residues. CDR1 is PRHDT and CDR2 is FYEKMQ in the germline V gene (reference sequence). Trimming took off 7 bases at V and 0 bases at J, with 19 bases between the two ends. The CDR3 loop reads CASTKRPTGGSYEQYF. The DNA for the CDR3 is TGTGCCAGCACGAAACGCCCGACAGGAGGCTCCTACGAGCAGTACTTC.

This clone has just a few counts. This chain joins TRBV10-3 and TRBJ2-7; 9 bases are a match to TRBD1. Looked up from germline, CDR1 is ENHRY and CDR2 is SYGVKD. J was trimmed by 6 bases and V by 5 bases; bases with no gene match: 5. The CDR3 has 13 residues. The CDR3 DNA is TGTGCCATCAGTAGGGACAGGGCCGTCGAGCAGTACTTC. It specifies CAISRDRAVEQYF.

The gene calls are TRBV5-4 and TRBJ2-2; unclear D gene. CDR1 and CDR2 (germline): SGHNT, YYREEE (reference sequence). The CDR3 covers 15 residues. V was cut by 4 bases and J by 8 bases, with 18 bases left in between. The CDR3 here is CASSPYNAGTGELFF. CDR3 coding DNA: TGTGCCAGCAGCCCCTACAATGCCGGCACTGGGGAGCTGTTTTTT. The full variable domain, rest sourced from reference TRBV5-4 and TRBJ2-2, is ETGVTQSPTHLIKTRGQQVTLRCSSQSGHNTVSWYQQALGQGPQFIFQYYREEENGRGNFPPRFSGLQFPNYSSELNVNALELDDSALYLCASSPYNAGTGELFFGEGSRLTVL.

The genes are TRBV6-5 and TRBJ1-4, with 10 positions matching TRBD1. CDR3 length: 14 amino acids. The germline V gene has CDR1 MNHEY and CDR2 SVGAGI. V gave up 10 bases and J gave up 6 bases; unmatched junction bases: 8. This CDR3 reads CATKRGTGDEKLFF. Here the CDR3 DNA reads TGTGCCACCAAGAGGGGGACAGGGGATGAAAAACTGTTTTTT.